This TCR beta chain was retrieved from a study of shared clonotypes between healthy human individuals. The V and J ends lost 6 bases and 6 bases respectively, with 11 bases between them. The CDR3 is 12 residues long. Germline V gene sequence: CDR1 SNHLY, CDR2 FYNNEI. Method: immunoSEQ multiplex PCR; TCRdb's copy keeps in-frame clones and lacks some. The sample lists roughly 500,000 clones, more than 75% occurring once. The chain has TRBV2 and TRBJ1-2; no firm D call. Sequencing was carried out using PBMCs. The source is a woman between 40 and 50 years old in good health. Some clones in this sample may be carry-over from other donors' samples. CDR3 sequence (DNA): TGTGCCAGCAGCCGAAGCGTGGATGGCTACACCTTC. It specifies CASSRSVDGYTF.